This TCR beta chain was sequenced for a study of PD-1 blockade in classical Hodgkin lymphoma. Whole-study context: It was nivolumab at 3 mg/kg, given intravenously every 2 weeks, that patients received. Study-wide results and caveats: TCR diversity in CD4+, not CD8+, cells rose significantly by C4D1. Those achieving complete response showed baseline diversity like newly diagnosed patients.

The repertoire was sequenced with immunoSEQ multiplex PCR; TCRdb's copy has only in-frame clones and lacks some. Of under 15,000 clones in the sample, 65% to 80% were seen once. With regard to this clone: As yet, its antigen is unknown.

The patients all showed relapse after autologous stem cell transplantation, while their brentuximab vedotin exposure varied. Magnetic depletion of unwanted cells isolated CD4+ T cells from thawed PBMCs. CDR1 and CDR2 (germline): SGHTA, FQGNSA. V dropped 4 bases and J dropped 5 bases, with 8 bases sitting between them. The CDR3 sequence is 12 residues long. This chain uses TRBV7-2 with TRBJ1-1; D gene unclear. This sequence was found in a human donor with classical Hodgkin lymphoma. The material sequenced was CD4+ T cells from blood, taken at baseline. The chain's CDR3 is CASSSRRTEAFF. The CDR3, as DNA: TGTGCCAGCAGCTCTCGGAGAACTGAAGCTTTCTTT.